Presented here are 29 T cell receptor beta chains from one specimen sequenced in a study of cytomegalovirus exposure and HLA in healthy donors. Use of 60 Vbeta and 13 Jbeta primers characterized the PCR. The table came from immunoSEQ multiplex PCR; TCRdb's copy has only in-frame clones and leaves some out. The sample lists under 95,000 clones; around 80% were seen once. Sequencing was done on a sample of PBMCs. The receptor set was obtained from a male donor in good health and CMV-seronegative.

J is TRBJ1-1 and V is TRBV19, with D unclear. V lost 5 bases and J 5 bases, leaving 12 bases between the germline ends. Germline CDR1 LNHDA, CDR2 SQIVND (reference sequence). The length of the CDR3 is 13 residues. CDR3 sequence (DNA): TGTGCCAGTAGTTTCAGTGGTGAAACTGAAGCTTTCTTT. As protein: CASSFSGETEAFF.

V is TRBV7-2 and J is TRBJ2-1; a possible D gene is TRBD1 (5 bases). Germline assignment: CDR1 SGHTA and CDR2 FQGNSA. The V gene lost 5 bases and the J gene lost 0 bases, with 8 bases spanning the gap. The CDR3 totals 14 residues. This CDR3 reads CASSRQSSYNEQFF. The CDR3 bases are TGTGCCAGCAGCCGACAGTCCTCCTACAATGAGCAGTTCTTC.

This clone appeared once. Because the CDR3's place on the DNA is in doubt, the DNA is left out and the CDR3 is given as listed by TCRdb. The CDR3 reads CASSFIVGSGSGYEQCF. The chain has TRBV28 and TRBJ2-7; the table calls TRBD2, which could not be checked here. The CDR3 numbers 17 amino acids, ends counted. Germline V gene data show CDR1 as MDHEN and CDR2 as SYDVKM.

The chain employs TRBV6-6 and TRBJ2-7, with TRBD1 identical over 8 bases. J was trimmed by 5 bases and V by 4 bases; bases with no gene match: 10. Germline assignment: CDR1 MNHNY and CDR2 SVGAGI (reference sequence). CDR3 length: 15 amino acids. The CDR3 here is CASSSGQVGFDEQYF. DNA for the CDR3: TGTGCCAGCAGTTCGGGACAGGTGGGCTTCGACGAGCAGTACTTC.

This chain links TRBV18 with TRBJ1-1; D call uncertain. Trimming took 0 bases from V and 4 from J, leaving 9 bases between them. CDR3 size: 14 residues. Looked up from germline, CDR1 is KGHSH and CDR2 is LQKENI. The CDR3 sequence: CASSPPGESTEAFF. The CDR3 region has the DNA TGTGCCAGCTCACCACCCGGTGAGAGCACTGAAGCTTTCTTT.

V gene TRBV20-1 combines with J gene TRBJ2-1; D is undetermined. CDR3 length: 10 amino acids. The germline V gene encodes CDR1 DFQATT and CDR2 SNEGSKA (reference sequence). V was shortened by 6 bases and J by 8 bases, with 8 bases between the two germline ends. In DNA, the CDR3 is TGCAGTGCCGCGAACGATGAGCAGTTCTTC. Its translation is CSAANDEQFF.

The rearrangement links TRBV15 to TRBJ2-3; D might be TRBD2 (5 bases). CDR3 length: 18 amino acids. Between the trimmed V and J ends, which lost 4 bases and 6 bases, there was a span of 26 bases. Germline V gives CDR1 LNHNV, CDR2 YYDKDF (reference sequence). The CDR3 here is CATSTDDNKKDLKDTQYF. In nucleotides, the CDR3 is TGTGCCACCAGCACCGACGATAACAAAAAGGACTTAAAGGATACGCAGTATTTT.

A word on this clone: At one of its ends the junction is not consistent with the germline gene, which may arise from a read error. The V gene is TRBV30, the J gene TRBJ1-2; 12 positions match TRBD1. Germline-derived CDR1 and CDR2 are GTSNPN and SVGIG (reference sequence). CDR3 size: 17 residues. Written as DNA, the CDR3 is TGTGCCTGGACCCTATCGGGACAGGGGGCAAGGAAGAATGGCTACCCCTTC. Translated: CAWTLSGQGARKNGYPF.

This clone was counted once. This chain joins TRBV5-4 and TRBJ2-7, with 7 bases lining up with TRBD2. Germline CDR1 is SGHNT and CDR2 is YYREEE (reference sequence). After removal of 0 bases from V and 7 bases from J, the junction contained 10 bases not matched to a gene. This CDR3 contains 15 residues. CDR3 in amino acids: CASSLGGGTVGEQYF. CDR3 DNA: TGTGCCAGCAGCTTGGGCGGGGGTACGGTGGGGGAGCAGTACTTC. Based on the CDR3 plus reference TRBV5-4 and TRBJ2-7, the full variable domain is ETGVTQSPTHLIKTRGQQVTLRCSSQSGHNTVSWYQQALGQGPQFIFQYYREEENGRGNFPPRFSGLQFPNYSSELNVNALELDDSALYLCASSLGGGTVGEQYFGPGTRLTVT.

The genes are TRBV21-1 and TRBJ2-7; TRBD1 is the table's D call, not checked against the DNA. TRBV21-1 is given as a pseudogene. This CDR3 has 19 residues. As DNA, the CDR3 is TGTGCCAGCAGCGAACCCCTTCCCTCCCTCGGGACAGGCCCTTACGAGCAGTACTTC. Amino acid sequence: CASSEPLPSLGTGPYEQYF.

This sequence joins TRBV10-3 and TRBJ2-2, with TRBD2 as a possible D gene (5 bases). Trimming took 2 bases from V and 4 from J, leaving 8 bases between them. The germline gives CDR1 ENHRY, CDR2 SYGVKD. This CDR3 has 14 amino acids. The CDR3 loop is CAISEVTSTGELFF. CDR3 nucleotides: TGTGCCATCAGTGAGGTTACTAGCACCGGGGAGCTGTTTTTT.

The rearrangement uses TRBV5-1 and TRBJ2-1; TRBD2 aligns across 8 bases. CDR3 length equals 13 residues. Germline assignment: CDR1 SGHRS and CDR2 YFSETQ. V shed 5 bases, J shed 9 bases, and the junction held 7 bases outside the gene matches. The CDR3 sequence is CASRLYAGGEQFF. DNA of the CDR3: TGCGCCAGCAGGCTCTACGCGGGAGGTGAGCAGTTCTTC.

V is TRBV5-8 and J is TRBJ1-5; D is unresolved. The germline V and J ends were trimmed by 7 bases and 6 bases, with 5 bases remaining between them. The CDR3 extends over 10 amino acids. Germline V gene sequence: CDR1 SGHTS, CDR2 YDEGEE. CDR3 sequence (DNA): TGTGCCAGCGGAGGTCAGCCCCAGCATTTT. Translated: CASGGQPQHF.

This clone was counted a single time. The V gene is TRBV5-4, the J gene TRBJ2-1; 13 nucleotides agree with TRBD2. Per the germline V gene, CDR1 is SGHNT and CDR2 is YYREEE (reference sequence). CDR3 length: 17 amino acids. V lost 4 bases, J lost 4 bases, and 8 bases stayed unmatched. The CDR3 region has the DNA TGTGCCAGCAGCAAATCTGGGACTAGCGGGGTGTACAATGAGCAGTTCTTC. Its protein product is CASSKSGTSGVYNEQFF.

This chain connects TRBV7-2 to TRBJ1-4; D call uncertain. The V and J ends lost 3 bases and 0 bases respectively, with 11 bases between them. The CDR3 loop spans 16 amino acids. Germline values: CDR1 SGHTA, CDR2 FQGNSA. CDR3 nucleotides: TGTGCCAGCAGCTTTGGTAGCTTAGCAACTAATGAAAAACTGTTTTTT. Its protein product is CASSFGSLATNEKLFF.

The genes are TRBV19 and TRBJ1-5, with 7 bases identical to TRBD1. CDR1 and CDR2 (germline): LNHDA, SQIVND (reference sequence). CDR3 length: 13 amino acids. V was pared by 9 bases and J by 3 bases, with 5 bases of the junction left unmatched. The CDR3 DNA follows: TGTGCCAGCCAAGACAGGGCCAATCAGCCCCAGCATTTT. This codes for CASQDRANQPQHF.

The gene calls are TRBV30 and TRBJ1-2, with D possibly matching TRBD1 (5 bases). The V end lost 1 base, the J end lost 6 bases, and 12 bases lay between the germline ends. The V gene's germline CDR1 is GTSNPN and CDR2 SVGIG (reference sequence). The CDR3 is made up of 13 amino acids. The chain's CDR3 is CAWSGTRDNGYTF. In DNA form, the CDR3 reads TGTGCCTGGAGTGGGACCAGGGATAATGGCTACACCTTC.

This rearrangement joins TRBV27 to TRBJ1-4; D ambiguous. V was trimmed by 3 bases and J by 3 bases, leaving 8 bases between them. Per germline, CDR1 MNHEY and CDR2 SMNVEV (reference sequence). The CDR3 runs to 14 residues. The CDR3 reads CASSFAGSNEKLFF. The CDR3 DNA sequence: TGTGCCAGCAGTTTTGCCGGGTCTAATGAAAAACTGTTTTTT.

The genes are TRBV5-1 and TRBJ1-4; TRBD1 aligns across 9 bases. From germline, CDR1 is SGHRS and CDR2 YFSETQ. CDR3 size: 18 residues. The ends lost 2 bases at V and 7 bases at J; junction bases unmatched: 15. The CDR3 DNA follows: TGCGCCAGCAGCTTAGGGGGACAGGGCTCTTCGGCTGGTGAAAAACTGTTTTTT. It codes for CASSLGGQGSSAGEKLFF.

This clone was counted between two and nine times. The CDR3 sequence is CASSEYATVVYEQYF. The DNA of the CDR3 is TGTGCCAGCAGTGAATACGCAACAGTAGTCTACGAGCAGTACTTC. The chain has TRBV2 and TRBJ2-7; no firm D call. From germline, CDR1 is SNHLY and CDR2 FYNNEI. The V gene lost 2 bases and the J gene lost 3 bases, with 14 bases spanning the gap. The CDR3 totals 15 residues.

The gene calls are TRBV5-1 and TRBJ1-2; TRBD1 matches 7 bases. Germline loops: CDR1 SGHRS, CDR2 YFSETQ. The CDR3 extends over 15 amino acids. V lost 4 bases and J lost 5; bases outside the gene matches: 11. The CDR3: CASSEQGGPVYGYTF. CDR3 nucleotides: TGCGCCAGCAGCGAGCAGGGGGGTCCGGTATATGGCTACACCTTC.

V and J are TRBV27 and TRBJ2-3, with 14 bases matching TRBD2. With V trimmed by 8 bases and J by 0 bases, 13 bases remained unmatched. Germline V CDR1 and CDR2: MNHEY, SMNVEV (reference sequence). The CDR3 consists of 19 residues. The CDR3 sequence is CASAGLAGARVVSTDTQYF. DNA of the CDR3: TGTGCCAGCGCGGGACTAGCGGGAGCTCGAGTCGTTAGCACAGATACGCAGTATTTT.

Notes on this clone: The junction departs from germline at one end; a sequencing error may be responsible. The genes are TRBV4-2 and TRBJ1-5, with D perhaps matching TRBD1 (6 bases). The length of the CDR3 is 17 residues. The germline V gene encodes CDR1 LGHNA and CDR2 YNFKEQ. The CDR3 loop reads CASSQDFGGAGNQPQNF. The CDR3 DNA reads TGTGCCAGCAGCCAAGATTTTGGGGGCGCGGGCAATCAGCCCCAGAATTTT.

The chain links TRBV5-4 to TRBJ1-1; perhaps TRBD1 as D (5 bases). The germline V gene has CDR1 SGHNT and CDR2 YYREEE (reference sequence). The CDR3 sequence is 13 residues long. With 6 bases removed from V and 6 bases from J, the gap between germline ends came to 15 bases. CDR3 in amino acids: CASTPMGHPEAFF. The CDR3 DNA reads as TGTGCCAGCACCCCCATGGGGCACCCTGAAGCTTTCTTT.

This clone showed up just a few times. This sequence joins TRBV4-2 and TRBJ2-2; D is unresolved. Germline V gene sequence: CDR1 LGHNA, CDR2 YNFKEQ. V shed 4 bases and J shed 7 bases, with 13 bases lying between them. The length of the CDR3 is 14 residues. The CDR3 here is CASSRIPEHGELFF. The CDR3, as DNA: TGTGCCAGCAGCCGAATACCAGAACACGGGGAGCTGTTTTTT.

The rearrangement joins TRBV29-1 to TRBJ2-7; perhaps TRBD2 as D (6 bases). The CDR3 consists of 13 residues. V lost 7 bases, J lost 6 bases, and 19 bases lay in between. CDR1 is SQVTM, CDR2 ANQGSEA, per germline. CDR3 residues: CSASTGGKGEQYF. Written as DNA, the CDR3 is TGCAGCGCCTCGACTGGGGGGAAGGGCGAGCAGTACTTC.

The gene calls are TRBV30 and TRBJ1-4; 12 positions agree with TRBD1. Germline V gene lookup returns CDR1 GTSNPN and CDR2 SVGIG (reference sequence). V was pared by 5 bases and J by 7 bases, with 5 bases of the junction left unmatched. The CDR3 sequence is 14 residues long. The CDR3 is CAWGDRGLSEKLFF. The DNA of the CDR3 is TGTGCCTGGGGGGACAGGGGGCTGAGTGAAAAACTGTTTTTT.

A note on this clone: The same CDR3 also results from other DNA sequences found in this sample. The chain uses TRBV18 and TRBJ2-7; 9 nucleotides agree with TRBD1. V trimming: 4 bases; J trimming: 7 bases; junction bases outside the gene matches: 5. Germline lookup yields CDR1 KGHSH and CDR2 LQKENI. This CDR3 comprises 13 residues. CDR3 residues: CASSQGQGWEQYF. CDR3 coding DNA: TGTGCCAGCTCACAAGGACAGGGGTGGGAGCAGTACTTC.

V gene TRBV4-1 combines with J gene TRBJ2-7, with D possibly matching TRBD2 (7 bases). V lost 0 bases, J lost 3 bases, and 15 bases lay in between. This CDR3 has 16 amino acids. The germline V gene encodes CDR1 MGHRA and CDR2 YSYEKL. Written as DNA, the CDR3 is TGCGCCAGCAGCCAAGAAGGGGGGGCTTACTTCTACGAGCAGTACTTC. It translates to CASSQEGGAYFYEQYF.